This T cell receptor beta chain appears in the sequencing data of a study of neoadjuvant anti-PD-1 for oral cavity cancer (dated by TCRdb to the early 2020s). About the study as a whole: Three to four biweekly doses of nivolumab at 3 mg/kg were mostly administered to patients before curative-intent surgical resection. Under RECIST 1.1, a patient counted as a responder if showing complete response, partial response or stable disease, and as a non-responder if showing progression. Patients without progression received a fourth nivolumab dose around day 43 and underwent definitive surgical resection on days 50-56. The parent correlative cohort included some 13 patients, with a 33% response rate. What the authors observed across the whole study: After neoadjuvant nivolumab, T cell clonality (Gini index) in PBMCs was significantly higher in non-responders than in responders. TCR analyses included only three patients per response group, and the authors called for larger cohorts for validation. Higher pretreatment blood Treg/Th17 ratios correlated with both higher pretreatment blood TCRbeta clonality and lower post-treatment tumor TCRbeta clonality.

The time point label, as the study defines it: after neoadjuvant nivolumab, at surgical resection. None of the patients had received prior systemic or radiation treatment, and all were newly diagnosed with stage II-IVA oral cavity squamous cell carcinoma. The cohort was composed of patients with HPV-negative, locally advanced oral cavity squamous cell carcinoma. No culture maintenance or expansion was done, as the peripheral blood mononuclear cells went straight to analysis. Samples came from a longitudinal correlative study of a single-arm phase II trial of neoadjuvant nivolumab in oral cavity squamous cell carcinoma. Genomic DNA-based TCRbeta sequencing was performed on subject-matched pre- and post-treatment PBMCs and tumors from three responders and three non-responders. Peripheral blood mononuclear cells were collected once before nivolumab treatment and again after treatment, at the time of surgery. The Maxwell RSC DNA from Cells kit was used to extract genomic DNA from PBMCs.

In the case of this clone: What antigen it recognizes has not been identified. Base qualities were left out, and no much larger clone turns up one base away.

For deep sequencing, each PBMC sample was run in six replicates, with libraries mostly built from approximately 500 ng of input genomic DNA. TCRbeta libraries were prepared with the immunoSEQ hsTCRbeta kit according to the manufacturer's instructions. Sequencing of the completed libraries took place using an Illumina NovaSeq 6000 S4 flow cell after they had been pooled to roughly 2.9 nM. Per the authors' processing: The immunoSEQ Analyzer handled quality control and preprocessing of the raw data. The analysis was restricted to productive rearrangements, with each unique CDR3 amino acid sequence defining a clonotype. Repertoire clonality was estimated as the Gini-Simpson index, computed with the R package tcR. Student's t test was used to compare Gini indices, and Pearson correlation was used to assess associations with tumor size change. The immuneACCESS repertoire file appears here via TCRdb, limited to in-frame rearrangements. These files lack a portion of the clones; in checked studies, under half of the deficit traces to unresolved V genes, and the cause of the others is not known. The DNA gave D and trimming, while V, J and clone size come from that table. This sample holds some 14,000 clones; about 76% were observed only once. Together, the top ten hold 2.9% of the sample.

For CDR1 and CDR2, the germline V gene lists SGHVS and FNYEAQ. Here V drops 0 bases and J drops 3 bases, and the junction holds 8 bases not matched to any gene. Inclusive of the bounding cysteine and phenylalanine, the CDR3 is 17 residues long. The DNA shown is the 51-base CDR3, in frame from base 1. The receptor was isolated from a person between 35 and 79 years old with oral cavity squamous cell carcinoma. The sequenced sample was PBMCs, obtained after nivolumab (anti-PD-1) treatment. Here the chain combines TRBV7-6 and TRBJ2-1; TRBD2 aligns with 7 central bases. The nucleotides are TGTGCCAGCAGCTTAGCGCCGGCGGGAGCGGGCTACAATGAGCAGTTCTTC. Its coded protein is CASSLAPAGAGYNEQFF. Where the CDR3 stops, the reference TRBV7-6 and TRBJ2-1 genes take over; the full variable domain is GAGVSQSPRYKVTKRGQDVALRCDPISGHVSLYWYRQALGQGPEFLTYFNYEAQQDKSGLPNDRFSAERPEGSISTLTIQRTEQRDSAMYRCASSLAPAGAGYNEQFFGPGTRLTVL.